Below, 16 T cell receptor beta chains from the same sample are listed, as sequenced in a study of regulatory T cells in long-lasting Graves disease. Arm-PCR of CDR3 regions with iRepertoire HTBI primers generated TCR beta libraries. TCRdb itself ran the multiplex PCR reads through MiXCR, one entry per CDR3 protein. The repertoire has 250,000 to 300,000 distinct CDR3 sequences, 15% to 20% of them found once; the top ten carry 13% to 15%. The time point denotes: newly diagnosed GD, antithyroid drugs for less than 3 months. Extracted PBMC RNA gave rise to the TCR library. In addition, the sample was reused for a study of T cells in Graves' hyperthyroidism and ophthalmopathy.

The sample was peripheral blood mononuclear cells (PBMCs), taken at new diagnosis, from a patient treated with antithyroid drugs. The receptors were sampled from a woman aged 25 to 39 with Graves disease.

J is TRBJ2-3 and V is TRBV2; D might be TRBD2 (7 bases). The CDR3 consists of 13 residues. V lost 6 bases to trimming and J lost 6 bases, with 13 bases between them. In germline, CDR1 is SNHLY, CDR2 FYNNEI. CDR3 residues: CASRGRGADTQYF. The CDR3 DNA reads as TGTGCCAGCAGGGGCCGGGGGGCCGATACGCAGTATTTT.

This clonotype has at least ten counts. The chain couples TRBV20-1 to TRBJ1-5; 9 bases fit TRBD1. CDR1 and CDR2 (germline): DFQATT, SNEGSKA (reference sequence). This CDR3 region has 15 residues. V lost 0 bases, J lost 4 bases, and 4 bases stayed unmatched. The CDR3 bases are TGCAGTGCTAGAGATCTGGACAGGGGAAATCAGCCCCAGCATTTT. Translated: CSARDLDRGNQPQHF.

This clonotype was counted many times. The rearrangement joins TRBV18 to TRBJ1-1, with a tentative D call TRBD1 (5 bases). CDR1 is KGHSH, CDR2 LQKENI, per germline. Trimming cost V 3 bases and J 5 bases, with 19 bases left between them. This CDR3 is built from 16 residues. The DNA for the CDR3 is TGTGCCAGCTCACCGGGGAGGGGCCCAAAGGCGACTGAAGCTTTCTTT. It is translated as CASSPGRGPKATEAFF.

This clonotype showed up many times. V usage is TRBV6-1 and J usage is TRBJ1-1, with D tentatively TRBD1 (6 bases). This CDR3 is 14 amino acids long. V dropped 8 bases and J dropped 4 bases, with 17 bases sitting between them. CDR1 and CDR2 from the germline V gene are MNHNS and SASEGT. The CDR3 coding sequence is TGTGCCAGCGGGTACGGGCAGGGGTCCACTGAAGCTTTCTTT. It specifies CASGYGQGSTEAFF.

This clonotype was counted many times. This chain joins TRBV20-1 and TRBJ1-6, with TRBD1 identical over 7 bases. CDR1 is DFQATT, CDR2 SNEGSKA, per germline (reference sequence). The length of the CDR3 is 14 residues. V gave up 3 bases and J gave up 9 bases; unmatched junction bases: 8. Here the CDR3 reads CSASRYRGSSPLHF. In nucleotides, the CDR3 is TGCAGTGCTAGTCGTTACAGGGGATCTTCACCCCTCCACTTT.

This rearrangement joins TRBV19 to TRBJ2-2, with 7 bases fitting TRBD2. In germline, CDR1 is LNHDA, CDR2 SQIVND (reference sequence). Trimming removed 7 bases from V and 2 bases from J; junction bases left unmatched: 10. CDR3 length equals 16 residues. For the CDR3, the DNA is TGTGCCAGTACTCCACCGGGACTAATAAACACCGGGGAGCTGTTTTTT. Translated: CASTPPGLINTGELFF.

The V and J genes are TRBV4-2 and TRBJ1-3; the D is unclear. The CDR3 sequence is 14 residues long. Trimming left V 0 bases short and J 0 bases short, with 3 bases between. Germline CDR1 is LGHNA and CDR2 is YNFKEQ. The CDR3 nucleotides are TGTGCCAGCAGCCAAGAGCGCTCTGGAAACACCATATATTTT. Protein: CASSQERSGNTIYF.

The sample holds many counts of this clonotype. The chain employs TRBV30 and TRBJ1-4, with 7 nucleotides matching TRBD1. Germline lookup yields CDR1 GTSNPN and CDR2 SVGIG (reference sequence). CDR3 size: 14 residues. Trimming removed 7 bases from V and 5 bases from J; junction bases left unmatched: 10. The CDR3 reads CAYKGQGVNEKLFF. DNA for the CDR3: TGTGCCTATAAGGGGCAGGGGGTAAATGAAAAACTGTTTTTT. The full variable domain, in which reference TRBV30 and TRBJ1-4 provide the parts outside the CDR3, is SQTIHQWPATLVQPVGSPLSLECTVEGTSNPNLYWYRQAAGRGLQLLFYSVGIGQISSEVPQNLSASRPQDRQFILSSKKLLLSDSGFYLCAYKGQGVNEKLFFGSGTQLSVL.

In regard to this clonotype: Since a much larger clone is just one base distant, this may be a read error. The chain couples TRBV11-2 to TRBJ2-2, with 7 bases identical to TRBD1. Per the germline V gene, CDR1 is SGHAT and CDR2 is FQNNGV. The CDR3 runs to 15 residues. CDR3 protein: CVSSSGQQPPGELFF. The CDR3 region has the DNA TGTGTCAGCAGCTCGGGACAGCAACCTCCCGGGGAGCTGTTTTTT.

J is TRBJ1-5 and V is TRBV5-5; D not resolved. Trimming removed 5 bases at V and 4 bases at J, with 16 bases between. Germline lookup yields CDR1 SGHKS and CDR2 YYEKEE (reference sequence). This CDR3 comprises 15 residues. The chain's CDR3 is CASRPGPTDNQPQHF. CDR3 DNA sequence: TGTGCCAGCAGACCCGGGCCGACCGATAATCAGCCCCAGCATTTT.

This clonotype was picked up many times. The J gene is TRBJ1-3, the V gene TRBV28; 9 positions agree with TRBD1. The CDR3 is 17 amino acids. Unmatched junction bases numbered 7, after V lost 4 bases and J lost 0 bases. The V gene's germline CDR1 is MDHEN and CDR2 SYDVKM. DNA of the CDR3: TGTGCCAGCAGTTCCGGGACAGGGTCTTTCTCTGGAAACACCATATATTTT. Encoded protein: CASSSGTGSFSGNTIYF.

This clonotype was counted many times. The chain carries TRBV7-2 and TRBJ2-7; tentative D call: TRBD2 (6 bases). Trimming cost V 7 bases and J 5 bases, with 18 bases left between them. The CDR3 covers 14 residues. CDR1 and CDR2 (germline): SGHTA, FQGNSA. The CDR3 DNA reads TGTGCCAGCACCCACGGGCGGGGTCGACACGAGCAGTACTTC. It codes for CASTHGRGRHEQYF.

This clonotype was found many times. Written as DNA, the CDR3 is TGTGCCAGCAGGGGGGCGTTTAAGGGGCCGGGGGAGACCCAGTACTTC. Its translation is CASRGAFKGPGETQYF. This chain links TRBV7-6 with TRBJ2-5; tentative D call: TRBD1 (6 bases). The V and J ends lost 6 bases and 5 bases respectively, with 22 bases between them. Germline V lookup: CDR1 SGHVS, CDR2 FNYEAQ. This CDR3 is built from 16 residues.

This clonotype was seen a handful of times. This sequence joins TRBV5-1 and TRBJ1-2; perhaps TRBD1 as D (5 bases). There are 13 residues in the CDR3. Germline V gene lookup returns CDR1 SGHRS and CDR2 YFSETQ. V gave up 3 bases and J gave up 13 bases, with 19 bases separating them. Here the CDR3 DNA reads TGCGCCAGCAGCTCGGACATAGAGACCGCCGGCACCTTC. Protein: CASSSDIETAGTF.

This clonotype was recorded many times. V and J are TRBV5-6 and TRBJ1-2, with 7 nucleotides matching TRBD1. The CDR3 is 17 amino acids. CDR1 is SGHDT, CDR2 YYEEEE, per germline. J gave up 7 bases and V 2 bases, and 17 bases lay outside the gene matches. The CDR3 DNA reads TGTGCCAGCAGCTTAACTCGGGACAGCCGACGTCCCGGTGGCTACACCTTC. This sequence encodes CASSLTRDSRRPGGYTF. Using reference TRBV5-6 and TRBJ1-2 for the parts outside the CDR3, the full variable domain is DAGVTQSPTHLIKTRGQQVTLRCSPKSGHDTVSWYQQALGQGPQFIFQYYEEEERQRGNFPDRFSGHQFPNYSSELNVNALLLGDSALYLCASSLTRDSRRPGGYTFGSGTRLTVV.

This clonotype was seen at least ten times. The chain joins TRBV20-1 to TRBJ2-1; D is undetermined. V was cut by 3 bases and J by 5 bases, with 5 bases left in between. The CDR3 covers 11 residues. The germline CDR1 and CDR2 sequences are DFQATT and SNEGSKA (reference sequence). The CDR3 reads CSASSNNEQFF. Here the CDR3 DNA reads TGCAGTGCTAGCTCTAACAATGAGCAGTTCTTC.